The sequence of this TCR beta chain was determined in a study of T cell responses to AZD1222 COVID-19 vaccine. From germline, CDR1 is SGDLS and CDR2 YYNGEE. This CDR3 region has 15 residues. The V gene lost 0 bases and the J gene lost 0 bases, with 4 bases spanning the gap. The repertoire was sequenced with immunoSEQ multiplex PCR; TCRdb's copy has only in-frame clones and lacks some. The data hold some 150,000 clones, with about 90% observed a single time. This chain joins TRBV9 and TRBJ2-6; D gene ambiguous. The sample here was peripheral blood, taken on day 0 of MenACWY control vaccination. The clonotype was recovered from an adult in good health. CDR3 residues: CASSVGGSGANVLTF. The CDR3 DNA is TGTGCCAGCAGCGTAGGGGGCTCTGGGGCCAACGTCCTGACTTTC.